This is a list of T cell receptor beta chains from one sample in a study of blood T cell repertoires in COVID-19. Repertoires were generated with immunoSEQ multiplex PCR, while TCRdb's copy carries only in-frame clones and drops some. The sample includes about 200,000 clones, around nine tenths seen only once; the top ten take approximately 6.2%. Sequenced material: peripheral blood. The source is a man between 60 and 75 years old who had recovered from COVID-19. Both conserved end residues are part of each CDR3. Fields, in order: clone size, J gene, V gene, D gene, CDR3 protein, CDR3 DNA. D genes are given only for firm matches. Not all rows give a size; the values are once, few, many and, for expanded clones, a class.

>once|TRBJ1-5|TRBV6-5|.
CASSSFSSNQPQHF
TGTGCCAGCAGTTCTTTTAGTAGCAATCAGCCCCAGCATTTT
>many|TRBJ2-1|TRBV9|.
CASSVGSPTGQFF
TGTGCCAGCAGCGTAGGGAGCCCCACCGGGCAGTTCTTC
>.|TRBJ1-5|TRBV27|.
CASSLSVGQNQPQHF
TGTGCCAGCAGTTTATCCGTGGGGCAGAACCAGCCCCAGCATTTT
>few|TRBJ2-1|TRBV15|TRBD2
CATSRATSGSYNEQFF
TGTGCCACCAGCAGAGCCACTAGCGGGAGCTACAATGAGCAGTTCTTC
>.|TRBJ1-2|TRBV27|.
CASSGSLNNYGYTF
TGTGCCAGCAGCGGGTCACTTAACAACTATGGCTACACCTTC
>.|TRBJ2-3|TRBV30|TRBD2
CAWRKGLAGATDTQYF
TGTGCCTGGAGGAAGGGACTAGCGGGAGCCACAGATACGCAGTATTTT
>few|TRBJ1-6|TRBV30|.
CASSAGVHNSPLHF
TGTGCCAGTTCGGCAGGGGTACATAATTCACCCCTCCACTTT
>.|TRBJ1-5|TRBV28|.
CASSLDRRNQPQHF
TGTGCCAGCAGTTTAGACCGGAGGAATCAGCCCCAGCATTTT
>.|TRBJ2-7|TRBV6-1|.
CASSSAGDAYEQYF
TGTGCCAGCAGTTCGGCAGGGGACGCCTACGAGCAGTACTTC
>once|TRBJ1-1|TRBV10-3|.
CAISESRLGGTEAFF
TGTGCCATCAGTGAGTCGAGATTAGGGGGCACTGAAGCTTTCTTT
>.|TRBJ1-2|TRBV24-1|.
CATKSGPFRVIYGYTF
TGTGCCACCAAAAGCGGCCCCTTTAGGGTGATCTATGGCTACACCTTC
>.|TRBJ2-3|TRBV6-4|TRBD2
CASSESGGSDTQYF
TGTGCCAGCAGTGAGAGCGGGGGGTCAGATACGCAGTATTTT
>once|TRBJ2-1|TRBV7-9|.
CASSPERAPYNEQFF
TGTGCCAGCAGCCCGGAGCGGGCACCCTACAATGAGCAGTTCTTC
>.|TRBJ2-2|TRBV3-1/TRBV3-2|.
CASSLRGGRDTGELFF
TGTGCCAGCAGCCTCAGGGGCGGAAGGGACACCGGGGAGCTGTTTTTT
>few|TRBJ1-1|TRBV29-1|.
CSSLGQLNTEAFF
TGCAGCTCTCTTGGGCAGTTGAACACTGAAGCTTTCTTT
>.|TRBJ1-3|TRBV7-9|TRBD1
CASRQGSGNTIYF
TGTGCCAGTCGACAGGGTTCTGGAAACACCATATATTTT
>.|TRBJ1-3|TRBV3-1/TRBV3-2|TRBD1
CASSRGQGGNTIYF
TGTGCCAGCAGCCGAGGACAGGGAGGAAACACCATATATTTT
>.|TRBJ2-7|TRBV18|TRBD1
CASSPGTDYEQYF
TGTGCCAGCTCACCTGGGACAGACTACGAGCAGTACTTC
>.|TRBJ1-1|TRBV9|TRBD1
CASSPQQGGNTEAFF
TGTGCCAGCAGCCCTCAACAGGGGGGGAACACTGAAGCTTTCTTT
>.|TRBJ2-1|TRBV2|.
CASRADYNEQFF
TGTGCCAGCAGGGCGGACTACAATGAGCAGTTCTTC
>.|TRBJ2-7|TRBV18|TRBD2
CASSRGGAGGFEQYF
TGTGCCAGCTCCCGGGGCGGCGCGGGGGGCTTCGAGCAGTACTTC
>.|TRBJ2-1|TRBV27|TRBD1
CASIRDRGFSNEQFF
TGTGCCAGCATCAGGGACAGGGGATTTAGTAATGAGCAGTTCTTC
>.|TRBJ1-1|TRBV3-1/TRBV3-2|.
CASSQKSSGSTEAFF
TGTGCCAGCAGCCAAAAATCCTCAGGGTCAACTGAAGCTTTCTTT
>few|TRBJ1-2|TRBV7-9|TRBD1
CASSLEGGASWGYTF
TGTGCCAGCAGCTTAGAAGGGGGCGCTTCGTGGGGCTACACCTTC
>.|TRBJ2-1|TRBV5-1|TRBD1
CASSLDQGAYNEQFF
TGCGCCAGCAGCTTGGATCAGGGGGCCTACAATGAGCAGTTCTTC
>.|TRBJ1-2|TRBV5-4|.
CASSLETGYGYTF
TGTGCCAGCAGCCTGGAGACAGGCTATGGCTACACCTTC
>once|TRBJ1-4|TRBV5-5|.
CASSLIVPEKLFF
TGTGCCAGCAGCTTGATTGTCCCGGAAAAACTGTTTTTT
>.|TRBJ2-1|TRBV7-2|.
CASRQQGSVPYNEQFF
TGTGCCAGCAGGCAACAGGGCTCAGTCCCCTACAATGAGCAGTTCTTC
>.|TRBJ2-6|TRBV6-5|.
CASSYFGGSGANVLTF
TGTGCCAGCAGTTACTTTGGGGGGTCTGGGGCCAACGTCCTGACTTTC
>few|TRBJ1-3|TRBV9|.
CASSLPGQGGSSGNTIYF
TGTGCCAGCAGCTTACCGGGACAAGGTGGATCTTCTGGAAACACCATATATTTT
>.|TRBJ1-5|TRBV27|.
CASRREGYSNQPQHF
TGTGCCAGCAGGAGGGAGGGGTATAGCAATCAGCCCCAGCATTTT
>.|TRBJ2-7|TRBV3-1/TRBV3-2|.
CASSQQGFSYEQYF
TGTGCCAGCAGCCAGCAGGGGTTCTCCTACGAGCAGTACTTC
>.|TRBJ2-3|TRBV30|TRBD1
CAKRDRGTDTQYF
TGTGCTAAACGGGACAGAGGCACAGATACGCAGTATTTT
>.|TRBJ2-7|TRBV5-1|.
CASSFRAGQTSGRANEQYF
TGCGCCAGCAGCTTTCGCGCGGGACAGACATCCGGGAGGGCCAACGAGCAGTACTTC
>.|TRBJ2-3|TRBV5-1|TRBD2
CASSLLGSGADTQYF
TGCGCCAGCAGCTTGCTGGGCAGCGGGGCAGATACGCAGTATTTT
>.|TRBJ2-3|TRBV30|.
CAWKGYNTDTQYF
TGTGCCTGGAAGGGGTATAACACAGATACGCAGTATTTT
>.|TRBJ2-1|TRBV4-2|TRBD1
CASSQEQQGAWNEQFF
TGTGCCAGCAGCCAAGAGCAGCAGGGGGCATGGAATGAGCAGTTCTTC
>.|TRBJ2-2|TRBV9|.
CASSSRDLNTGELFF
TGTGCCAGCAGCTCACGGGACTTGAACACCGGGGAGCTGTTTTTT
>.|TRBJ1-6|TRBV30|TRBD1
CAWRPQGVPLHF
TGTGCCTGGAGGCCCCAGGGGGTTCCCCTCCACTTT
>.|TRBJ2-3|TRBV5-1|.
CASSLAVTDITDTQYF
TGCGCCAGCAGCTTGGCCGTGACAGATATTACAGATACGCAGTATTTT
>.|TRBJ2-1|TRBV19|.
CASSPYGKTDEQFF
TGTGCCAGTAGCCCATACGGCAAGACAGACGAGCAGTTCTTC
>.|TRBJ2-7|TRBV10-3|.
CAISERERYEQYF
TGTGCCATCAGTGAGCGGGAGAGGTACGAGCAGTACTTC
>.|TRBJ1-5|TRBV19|.
CASSIQSDQPQHF
TGTGCCAGTAGTATACAGTCCGATCAGCCCCAGCATTTT
>.|TRBJ2-2|TRBV19|.
CASSMGQDTGELFF
TGTGCCAGTAGTATGGGACAAGACACCGGGGAGCTGTTTTTT
>once|TRBJ2-5|TRBV19|TRBD1
CATALGTGVGETQYF
TGTGCCACCGCCCTGGGGACAGGAGTGGGAGAGACCCAGTACTTC
>.|TRBJ2-1|TRBV7-9|.
CASSFPEQVGNEQFF
TGCGCCAGCAGCTTCCCGGAACAGGTCGGCAATGAGCAGTTCTTC
>.|TRBJ2-3|TRBV21-1|.
CASSEQGRGTDTQYF
TGTGCCAGCAGCGAACAGGGAAGGGGCACAGATACGCAGTATTTT
>.|TRBJ2-7|TRBV19|.
CASSMSQGYEQYF
TGTGCCAGTAGTATGAGTCAGGGCTACGAGCAGTACTTC
>.|TRBJ2-7|TRBV11-3|.
CASSLDRWSKQYF
TGTGCCAGCAGCTTAGATCGGTGGTCAAAGCAGTACTTC
>few|TRBJ2-2|TRBV2|TRBD1
CGTGDNTGELFF
TGTGGGACAGGGGACAACACCGGGGAGCTGTTTTTT
>.|TRBJ2-7|TRBV29-1|.
CSVKPGTRSSYEQYF
TGCAGCGTGAAACCCGGGACAAGGAGCTCCTACGAGCAGTACTTC
>.|TRBJ2-3|TRBV6-5|TRBD1
CASRTQGSTDTQYF
TGTGCCAGCAGGACACAGGGGTCGACAGATACGCAGTATTTT
>.|TRBJ2-5|TRBV12-3/TRBV12-4|TRBD1
CASRGQSQETQYF
TGTGCCAGCAGGGGACAGTCCCAAGAGACCCAGTACTTC
>.|TRBJ2-3|TRBV27|TRBD1
CASSPPPGGAVDTQYF
TGTGCCAGCAGTCCCCCCCCAGGGGGCGCAGTAGATACGCAGTATTTT
>.|TRBJ2-3|TRBV7-9|TRBD1
CASSSMNRGTDTQYF
TGTGCCAGCAGCTCAATGAACAGGGGAACAGATACGCAGTATTTT
>.|TRBJ2-7|TRBV6-5|TRBD1
CASSPGQGANYEQYF
TGTGCCAGCAGTCCCGGTCAGGGGGCGAACTACGAGCAGTACTTC
>.|TRBJ2-2|TRBV18|.
CASSPGLGLGELFF
TGTGCCAGCTCACCAGGATTGGGGCTCGGGGAGCTGTTTTTT
>.|TRBJ2-1|TRBV7-6|TRBD1
CASSLGGRGHYNEQFF
TGTGCCAGCAGCTTAGGGGGTAGGGGGCACTACAATGAGCAGTTCTTC